A single sample is the source of the 10 T cell receptor beta chains below, sequenced in a study of cytomegalovirus exposure and HLA in healthy donors. A multiplex PCR was run with 60 Vbeta primers and 13 Jbeta primers. Profiled with immunoSEQ multiplex PCR; TCRdb holds only in-frame clones, not every one. The sample lists about 150,000 clones, 75% seen once, with 7% in the top ten. Sequenced material: PBMCs. The receptors come from a man younger than 40 in good health and CMV-seronegative.

This clone is a singleton in its sample. This chain uses TRBV7-9 with TRBJ2-2; unclear D gene. The ends were cut back, 1 base at V and 0 bases at J, with 6 bases in the middle. This CDR3 contains 15 residues. Germline values: CDR1 SEHNR, CDR2 FQNEAQ (reference sequence). CDR3 protein: CASSLVQTNTGELFF. The CDR3, as DNA: TGTGCCAGCAGCTTAGTCCAGACGAACACCGGGGAGCTGTTTTTT.

The V gene is TRBV7-9, the J gene TRBJ2-1; D uncertain. The V end was cut by 5 bases, the J end by 8 bases, with 7 bases between. CDR3 length: 11 amino acids. Looked up from germline, CDR1 is SEHNR and CDR2 is FQNEAQ (reference sequence). The chain's CDR3 is CASSVSDEQFF. The CDR3 DNA is TGTGCCAGCAGCGTTTCAGATGAGCAGTTCTTC.

In its sample, this clone was seen once. The rearrangement uses TRBV10-3 and TRBJ2-1, with 7 positions matching TRBD2. The V gene end was trimmed by 1 base and the J gene end by 2 bases; junction bases not matched to a gene: 2. Germline V CDR1 and CDR2: ENHRY, SYGVKD. The CDR3 length is 15 residues. The CDR3 reads CAISELSGAYNEQFF. For the CDR3, the DNA is TGTGCCATCAGTGAGTTAAGCGGGGCCTACAATGAGCAGTTCTTC.

The V and J genes are TRBV9 and TRBJ2-6; 13 bases fit TRBD2. Germline trimming cut 3 bases from V and 0 bases from J; bases unmatched to any gene: 9. CDR3 length: 20 amino acids. In germline, CDR1 is SGDLS, CDR2 YYNGEE. The CDR3 DNA is TGTGCCAGCAGCGCCCACACTAGCGGGGGGGCCGACTCTGGGGCCAACGTCCTGACTTTC. It yields the protein CASSAHTSGGADSGANVLTF.

This rearrangement joins TRBV4-2 to TRBJ2-3; the match to TRBD2 covers 7 bases. V shed 0 bases, J shed 0 bases, and the junction held 3 bases outside the gene matches. From germline, CDR1 is LGHNA and CDR2 YNFKEQ. The CDR3 is made up of 16 amino acids. The CDR3 here is CASSQEWRGSTDTQYF. The CDR3 DNA reads as TGTGCCAGCAGCCAAGAGTGGCGGGGGAGCACAGATACGCAGTATTTT.

The sample holds a few counts of this clone. V and J are TRBV11-1 and TRBJ2-7; 10 nucleotides align to TRBD1. CDR1 is SGHAT, CDR2 FQDESV, per germline (reference sequence). The CDR3 totals 17 residues. Trimming at V came to 5 bases and at J to 2 bases, leaving 12 bases not matched to a gene. CDR3 amino acids: CASSPGQGRGSPYEQYF. In DNA form, the CDR3 reads TGTGCCAGCAGCCCGGGACAGGGGCGAGGTTCCCCCTACGAGCAGTACTTC.

The V call is TRBV10-2, the J call TRBJ2-5; 8 bases are a match to TRBD1. CDR1 and CDR2 (germline): WSHSY, SAAADI. The CDR3 consists of 14 residues. With 4 bases clipped from V and 5 bases from J, the junction kept 6 bases outside the gene matches. The CDR3 DNA reads as TGCGCCAGCAGTGGGTCAGGGGGCGTCGAGACCCAGTACTTC. The encoded protein is CASSGSGGVETQYF.

The V call is TRBV14, the J call TRBJ2-6, with no clear D. The germline V gene has CDR1 SGHDN and CDR2 FVKESK. V was pared by 0 bases and J by 5 bases, with 8 bases between. This CDR3 has 15 amino acids. CDR3 residues: CASSQDAHWANVLTF. CDR3 in DNA: TGTGCCAGCAGCCAAGATGCACATTGGGCCAACGTCCTGACTTTC.

The chain has TRBV5-4 and TRBJ2-2; TRBD2 is a possible D gene (6 bases). Germline-derived CDR1 and CDR2 are SGHNT and YYREEE (reference sequence). Trimming took off 3 bases at V and 0 bases at J, with 18 bases between the two ends. The CDR3 has 18 amino acids. CDR3 bases: TGTGCCAGCAGCTCCGGAGTGGTGTGGGGGGCGAACACCGGGGAGCTGTTTTTT. Translated: CASSSGVVWGANTGELFF.

The gene calls are TRBV27 and TRBJ2-7, with 7 bases matching TRBD2. CDR3 length: 14 residues. Germline CDR1 reads MNHEY; CDR2 reads SMNVEV (reference sequence). The V segment lost 5 bases and the J segment 2 bases; nucleotides outside the gene matches: 6. This CDR3 reads CASSVRGVTYEQYF. The CDR3 nucleotides read TGTGCCAGCAGTGTCCGGGGGGTTACCTACGAGCAGTACTTC.